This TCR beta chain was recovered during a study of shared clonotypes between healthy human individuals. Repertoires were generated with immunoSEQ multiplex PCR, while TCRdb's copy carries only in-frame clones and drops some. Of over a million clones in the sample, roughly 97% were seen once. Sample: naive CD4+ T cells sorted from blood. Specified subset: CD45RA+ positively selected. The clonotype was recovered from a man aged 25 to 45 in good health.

The CDR3 loop reads CASSPNFGRLASLATQYF. As DNA, the CDR3 is TGTGCCAGCTCACCGAACTTTGGACGGCTAGCGAGCCTGGCGACCCAGTACTTC. This chain joins TRBV18 and TRBJ2-5, with D possibly TRBD2 on 6 matching bases. The CDR3 extends over 18 amino acids. Looked up from germline, CDR1 is KGHSH and CDR2 is LQKENI. Trimming took 3 bases from V and 7 from J, leaving 27 bases between them.